A single sample is the source of the 30 T cell receptor beta chains below, sequenced in a study of naive and memory T cell subsets. Study outcomes and limitations: A few larger clonotypes appeared in naive repertoires, especially CD8, possibly memory cells re-expressing CD45RA.

Their antigens remain unidentified. An equimolar mix of two oligonucleotides served as the beta constant-region primer for TRBC1 and TRBC2. Ligated cDNA was amplified by four rounds of PCR with nested alpha and beta constant-region primers and SP2. TCRdb independently ran MiXCR on the UMI-ligation and nested PCR reads; one entry per CDR3 protein. The table records roughly 150,000 distinct CDR3 sequences, roughly 22% of them present only once. The material sequenced was naive CD4+ T cells from blood. The source of these receptors is a human donor in good health.

This clonotype was counted between two and nine times. The rearrangement uses TRBV29-1 and TRBJ2-1; no clear D. Trimming removed 8 bases at V and 7 bases at J, with 15 bases between. This CDR3 comprises 12 residues. Germline V gene sequence: CDR1 SQVTM, CDR2 ANQGSEA. The CDR3: CSSNGRRNEQFF. CDR3 sequence (DNA): TGCAGCAGTAACGGCAGGCGGAATGAGCAGTTCTTC.

The sample holds many counts of this clonotype. J is TRBJ2-7 and V is TRBV7-6, with D possibly being TRBD1 (6 bases). The CDR3 runs to 15 residues. V lost 3 bases and J 4 bases, leaving 16 bases between the germline ends. The germline CDR1 and CDR2 sequences are SGHVS and FNYEAQ. CDR3: CASSFQQGYLYEQYF. In nucleotides, the CDR3 is TGTGCCAGCAGCTTCCAACAGGGTTATCTTTACGAGCAGTACTTC. The whole variable domain, filled in from reference TRBV7-6 and TRBJ2-7, reads GAGVSQSPRYKVTKRGQDVALRCDPISGHVSLYWYRQALGQGPEFLTYFNYEAQQDKSGLPNDRFSAERPEGSISTLTIQRTEQRDSAMYRCASSFQQGYLYEQYFGPGTRLTVT.

This clonotype appeared a few times. The rearrangement uses TRBV9 and TRBJ2-5; D is possibly TRBD1 (5 bases). Deletions cut 0 bases from V and 4 bases from J, with 13 bases between. This CDR3 has 15 residues. Looked up from germline, CDR1 is SGDLS and CDR2 is YYNGEE. DNA of the CDR3: TGTGCCAGCAGCGTAGAGATCTCAGGGTCAGAGACCCAGTACTTC. This encodes CASSVEISGSETQYF.

In its sample, this clonotype was seen many times. The chain combines TRBV20-1 with TRBJ2-7; tentatively, D is TRBD2 (6 bases). Trimming stripped 5 bases from V and 1 base from J, with 12 bases between. Germline values: CDR1 DFQATT, CDR2 SNEGSKA (reference sequence). CDR3 size: 13 residues. CDR3 protein: CSAQERVSYEQYF. DNA for the CDR3: TGCAGTGCTCAAGAGCGGGTTTCCTACGAGCAGTACTTC.

The V call is TRBV28, the J call TRBJ2-7; 7 bases align to TRBD2. V trimming: 7 bases; J trimming: 3 bases; junction bases outside the gene matches: 12. This CDR3 comprises 15 residues. Germline CDR1 reads MDHEN; CDR2 reads SYDVKM. In DNA, the CDR3 is TGTGCCAGCAACACTCCGGCTAGCGGACTCTACGAGCAGTACTTC. This gives the protein CASNTPASGLYEQYF.

The genes are TRBV28 and TRBJ2-1; D perhaps matches TRBD1 (6 bases). V lost 3 bases to trimming and J lost 2 bases, with 17 bases between them. The germline V gene has CDR1 MDHEN and CDR2 SYDVKM. There are 17 residues in the CDR3. The CDR3 nucleotides are TGTGCCAGCAGTTTGGCCGTAGACAGGAGCACCTACAATGAGCAGTTCTTC. This encodes CASSLAVDRSTYNEQFF.

This clonotype was observed a few times. V and J are TRBV3-1 and TRBJ2-2; 12 bases line up with TRBD2. The V gene's germline CDR1 is LGHDT and CDR2 YNNKEL (reference sequence). The V gene end was trimmed by 5 bases and the J gene end by 6 bases; junction bases not matched to a gene: 4. There are 15 residues in the CDR3. This CDR3 reads CASSWTSGIPGELFF. CDR3 DNA sequence: TGTGCCAGCAGCTGGACTAGCGGGATACCCGGGGAGCTGTTTTTT.

This rearrangement joins TRBV19 to TRBJ2-7, with D possibly TRBD2 on 6 matching bases. V lost 3 bases and J 6 bases, leaving 15 bases between the germline ends. The germline CDR1 and CDR2 sequences are LNHDA and SQIVND (reference sequence). This CDR3 is 14 amino acids long. Here the CDR3 reads CASSIPGLTLEQYF. As DNA, the CDR3 is TGTGCCAGTAGTATCCCGGGACTGACCCTCGAGCAGTACTTC.

This chain uses TRBV6-2 or TRBV6-3 with TRBJ1-2; D gene unclear. CDR1 and CDR2 from the germline V gene are MNHEY and SVGEGT. V was trimmed by 0 bases and J by 4 bases, leaving 12 bases between them. This CDR3 spans 15 amino acids. CDR3 DNA: TGTGCCAGCAGTTACTCACCTCGGATCCCCTATGGCTACACCTTC. Translated: CASSYSPRIPYGYTF.

The rearrangement joins TRBV29-1 to TRBJ1-1; a weak D match, TRBD1 (6 bases). Germline CDR1 reads SQVTM; CDR2 reads ANQGSEA. The CDR3 consists of 12 residues. The V end lost 5 bases, the J end lost 4 bases, and 11 bases lay between the germline ends. The CDR3 coding sequence is TGCAGCGTTCTGGACAGTATCACTGAAGCTTTCTTT. This encodes CSVLDSITEAFF.

The V call is TRBV20-1, the J call TRBJ2-5; TRBD2 matches at 11 bases. Germline V CDR1 and CDR2: DFQATT, SNEGSKA (reference sequence). The CDR3 sequence is 14 residues long. V trimming: 6 bases; J trimming: 6 bases; junction bases outside the gene matches: 9. The CDR3 DNA sequence: TGCAGTGCACCTATAGCGGGAGGGGGGAAGACCCAGTACTTC. This sequence encodes CSAPIAGGGKTQYF.

The gene calls are TRBV20-1 and TRBJ2-1; 15 bases fit TRBD2. Germline V gene lookup returns CDR1 DFQATT and CDR2 SNEGSKA (reference sequence). The trim removed 5 bases at V and 0 bases at J, leaving 11 bases unmatched. This CDR3 is 19 amino acids long. The CDR3 region is CSARTSGRAWTSSYNEQFF. CDR3 DNA: TGCAGTGCTCGGACTAGCGGGAGGGCCTGGACTAGCTCCTACAATGAGCAGTTCTTC.

The rearrangement links TRBV29-1 to TRBJ2-1; 7 nucleotides match TRBD2. Per the germline V gene, CDR1 is SQVTM and CDR2 is ANQGSEA. The V gene end was trimmed by 5 bases and the J gene end by 4 bases; junction bases not matched to a gene: 8. This CDR3 has 14 residues. The CDR3 bases are TGCAGCGTTTGGGAGACTAGCAGGTACAATGAGCAGTTCTTC. This translates into CSVWETSRYNEQFF.

V is TRBV20-1 and J is TRBJ2-1, with D perhaps matching TRBD2 (5 bases). The CDR3 loop spans 11 amino acids. CDR1 DFQATT and CDR2 SNEGSKA come from the germline V gene (reference sequence). Trimming left V 6 bases short and J 7 bases short, with 10 bases between. CDR3 in amino acids: CSAIRGNEQFF. The DNA for the CDR3 is TGCAGTGCCATTCGAGGGAATGAGCAGTTCTTC.

This clonotype appeared a few times. The J gene is TRBJ2-3, the V gene TRBV20-1; no clear D gene. V lost 6 bases and J lost 4, with 11 bases in between. The V gene's germline CDR1 is DFQATT and CDR2 SNEGSKA (reference sequence). The CDR3 has 12 residues. The CDR3 sequence: CSATSSADTQYF. The CDR3 DNA sequence: TGCAGTGCGACTTCTAGTGCAGATACGCAGTATTTT.

In this sample, this clonotype turned up a few times. V gene TRBV6-5 combines with J gene TRBJ2-7; D gene uncertain. The CDR3 runs to 14 residues. The V gene's germline CDR1 is MNHEY and CDR2 SVGAGI. With 6 bases removed from V and 3 bases from J, the gap between germline ends came to 15 bases. For the CDR3, the DNA is TGTGCCAGCAGCCGCTATCCCGGCGGCTACGAGCAGTACTTC. It encodes CASSRYPGGYEQYF.

This clonotype was found many times. This chain links TRBV29-1 with TRBJ2-1, with D hard to call. There are 11 residues in the CDR3. V lost 1 base, J lost 10 bases, and 8 bases lay in between. Germline V gene sequence: CDR1 SQVTM, CDR2 ANQGSEA. The CDR3: CSVEVPGEQFF. The CDR3 DNA follows: TGCAGCGTTGAAGTCCCAGGAGAGCAGTTCTTC.

The sample holds a few counts of this clonotype. This chain uses TRBV19 with TRBJ2-1; 14 bases agree with TRBD2. Per the germline V gene, CDR1 is LNHDA and CDR2 is SQIVND (reference sequence). There are 17 residues in the CDR3. Germline trimming cut 3 bases from V and 5 bases from J; bases unmatched to any gene: 6. CDR3 sequence: CASSIRGLAGAHNEQFF. The CDR3 DNA reads as TGTGCCAGTAGTATCAGGGGACTAGCGGGAGCCCACAATGAGCAGTTCTTC.

The chain uses TRBV27 and TRBJ2-2, with D unclear. Trimming pared 5 bases from V and 2 bases from J, leaving 15 bases between. The V gene's germline CDR1 is MNHEY and CDR2 SMNVEV (reference sequence). This CDR3 comprises 16 residues. The CDR3 protein is CASSPRVTKNTGELFF. The CDR3 DNA sequence: TGTGCCAGCAGTCCCCGGGTCACGAAAAACACCGGGGAGCTGTTTTTT.

This clonotype appeared many times. The chain links TRBV10-3 to TRBJ2-7; tentatively, D is TRBD1 (6 bases). The CDR3 is 13 amino acids. Germline V gene sequence: CDR1 ENHRY, CDR2 SYGVKD. The V end lost 10 bases, the J end lost 2 bases, and 15 bases lay between the germline ends. The CDR3 region has the DNA TGTGCCACGAAGGACAGCCTGACCTACGAGCAGTACTTC. Protein product: CATKDSLTYEQYF.

This clonotype has a handful of counts. This rearrangement joins TRBV29-1 to TRBJ2-1; D possibly uses TRBD1 or TRBD2 (5 bases each). Germline values: CDR1 SQVTM, CDR2 ANQGSEA. Trimming took off 4 bases at V and 0 bases at J, with 22 bases between the two ends. This CDR3 region has 18 residues. CDR3 in DNA: TGCAGCGTTGTACTGCTCAGACCGGGACGGACCTCCTACAATGAGCAGTTCTTC. As protein: CSVVLLRPGRTSYNEQFF.

The J gene is TRBJ2-3, the V gene TRBV20-1; D gene unclear. Germline CDR1 reads DFQATT; CDR2 reads SNEGSKA (reference sequence). The CDR3 totals 15 residues. Trimming removed 6 bases from V and 4 bases from J, with 20 bases in between. The CDR3 protein is CSADLDFLKADTQYF. The CDR3 region has the DNA TGCAGTGCCGATTTAGATTTCCTTAAGGCAGATACGCAGTATTTT.

The chain couples TRBV12-3 or TRBV12-4 to TRBJ2-7; 8 nucleotides match TRBD2. Trimming cost V 3 bases and J 7 bases; bases outside gene matches: 8. This CDR3 comprises 14 residues. CDR3 sequence (DNA): TGTGCCAGCAGTTTCTCTAGCGGGCTAGGGGAGCAGTACTTC. Translation gives CASSFSSGLGEQYF.

This clonotype was counted only a few times. This chain uses TRBV5-1 with TRBJ2-5; TRBD1 aligns across 8 bases. V trimming: 2 bases; J trimming: 2 bases; junction bases outside the gene matches: 5. The length of the CDR3 is 15 residues. The germline CDR1 and CDR2 sequences are SGHRS and YFSETQ. The DNA for the CDR3 is TGCGCCAGCAGCTTCCGGACAGGGACACAAGAGACCCAGTACTTC. Encoded protein: CASSFRTGTQETQYF.

This clonotype was counted a few times. The genes are TRBV7-8 and TRBJ2-1, with D unclear. The CDR3 is 12 amino acids. V lost 4 bases to trimming and J lost 4 bases, with 5 bases between them. Germline V CDR1 and CDR2: SGHVS, FQNEAQ. The CDR3 region has the DNA TGTGCCAGCAGCTCCGCTTACAATGAGCAGTTCTTC. Translated, it gives CASSSAYNEQFF. Full variable domain (outside the CDR3, taken from reference TRBV7-8 and TRBJ2-1): GAGVSQSPRYKVAKRGQDVALRCDPISGHVSLFWYQQALGQGPEFLTYFQNEAQLDKSGLPSDRFFAERPEGSVSTLKIQRTQQEDSAVYLCASSSAYNEQFFGPGTRLTVL.

This clonotype was observed many times. The chain has TRBV30 and TRBJ2-7, with unresolved D. This CDR3 has 14 amino acids. Trimming took 1 base from V and 0 from J, leaving 10 bases between them. Germline V gene sequence: CDR1 GTSNPN, CDR2 SVGIG (reference sequence). The CDR3 spells CAWSARRFSYEQYF. DNA of the CDR3: TGTGCCTGGAGTGCCCGACGCTTCTCCTACGAGCAGTACTTC.

There are a few counts of this clonotype. CDR3 sequence (DNA): TGTGCCAGCAGCACCCTAGTGGGCGGGAGGCGATGGAGAACAGATACGCAGTATTTT. This sequence encodes CASSTLVGGRRWRTDTQYF. This chain connects TRBV12-3 or TRBV12-4 to TRBJ2-3; the match to TRBD2 covers 8 bases. Trimming cost V 6 bases and J 3 bases; bases outside gene matches: 20. This CDR3 is 19 amino acids long.

This clonotype came up many times. The V call is TRBV20-1, the J call TRBJ2-3; possibly TRBD1 for D (6 bases). Germline CDR1 DFQATT, CDR2 SNEGSKA (reference sequence). Trimming shortened V by 6 bases and J by 2 bases, and 15 bases separated the two germline ends. The length of the CDR3 is 14 residues. CDR3 bases: TGCAGTGCATGTTGGACAGTAAACACAGATACGCAGTATTTT. Translated, it gives CSACWTVNTDTQYF.

The chain uses TRBV20-1 and TRBJ1-6; D not resolved. This CDR3 comprises 14 residues. The ends were cut back, 2 bases at V and 3 bases at J, with 8 bases in the middle. Germline CDR1 is DFQATT and CDR2 is SNEGSKA (reference sequence). CDR3 region: CSARQLLYNSPLHF. In DNA, the CDR3 is TGCAGTGCTAGACAGTTACTCTATAATTCACCCCTCCACTTT.

The V and J genes are TRBV13 and TRBJ1-5, with D possibly matching TRBD1 (6 bases). The length of the CDR3 is 16 residues. The ends were cut back, 0 bases at V and 2 bases at J, with 11 bases in the middle. Per the germline V gene, CDR1 is PRHDT and CDR2 is FYEKMQ (reference sequence). The CDR3 DNA follows: TGTGCCAGCAGCTTAGGTCGGGGGCGCGGCAATCAGCCCCAGCATTTT. Amino acid sequence: CASSLGRGRGNQPQHF. Drawing the rest from reference TRBV13 and TRBJ1-5, the complete variable domain is AAGVIQSPRHLIKEKRETATLKCYPIPRHDTVYWYQQGPGQDPQFLISFYEKMQSDKGSIPDRFSAQQFSDYHSELNMSSLELGDSALYFCASSLGRGRGNQPQHFGDGTRLSIL.